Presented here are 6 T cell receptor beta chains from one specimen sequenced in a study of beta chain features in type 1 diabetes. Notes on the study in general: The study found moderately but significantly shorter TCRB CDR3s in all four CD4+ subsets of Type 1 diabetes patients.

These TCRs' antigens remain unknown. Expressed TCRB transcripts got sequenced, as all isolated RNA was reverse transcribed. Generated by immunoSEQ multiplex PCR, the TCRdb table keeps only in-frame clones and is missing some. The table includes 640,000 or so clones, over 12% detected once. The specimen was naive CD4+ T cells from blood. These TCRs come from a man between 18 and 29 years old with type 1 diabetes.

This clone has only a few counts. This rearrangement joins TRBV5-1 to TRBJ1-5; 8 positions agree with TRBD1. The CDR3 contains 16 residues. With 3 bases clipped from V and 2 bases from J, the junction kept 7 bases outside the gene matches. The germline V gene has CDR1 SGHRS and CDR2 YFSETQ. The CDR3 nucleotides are TGCGCCAGCAGCTGGGGGACAGGCAATGGCAATCAGCCCCAGCATTTT. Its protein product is CASSWGTGNGNQPQHF. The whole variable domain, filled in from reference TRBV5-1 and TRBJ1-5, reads KAGVTQTPRYLIKTRGQQVTLSCSPISGHRSVSWYQQTPGQGLQFLFEYFSETQRNKGNFPGRFSGRQFSNSRSEMNVSTLELGDSALYLCASSWGTGNGNQPQHFGDGTRLSIL.

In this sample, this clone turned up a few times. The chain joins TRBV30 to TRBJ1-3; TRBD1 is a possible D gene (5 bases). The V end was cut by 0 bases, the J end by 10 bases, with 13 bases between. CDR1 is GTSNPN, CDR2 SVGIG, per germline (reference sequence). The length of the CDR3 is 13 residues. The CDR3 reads CAWSVIGDGTIYF. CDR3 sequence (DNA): TGTGCCTGGAGTGTAATCGGGGACGGAACCATATATTTT.

The CDR3 DNA reads TGTGCCAGCAGCCCCCACGGGAATGGCTACACCTTC. Its translation: CASSPHGNGYTF. This chain uses TRBV7-8 with TRBJ1-2; no firm D call. Germline values: CDR1 SGHVS, CDR2 FQNEAQ. V was pared by 5 bases and J by 6 bases, with 10 bases between. The CDR3 spans 12 residues.

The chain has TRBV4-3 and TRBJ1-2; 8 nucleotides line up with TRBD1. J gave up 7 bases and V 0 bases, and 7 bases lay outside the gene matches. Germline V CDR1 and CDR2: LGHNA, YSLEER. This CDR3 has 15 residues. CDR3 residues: CASSQDSGGRRGYTF. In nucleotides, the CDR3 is TGCGCCAGCAGCCAAGATTCAGGGGGCCGGCGTGGCTACACCTTC.

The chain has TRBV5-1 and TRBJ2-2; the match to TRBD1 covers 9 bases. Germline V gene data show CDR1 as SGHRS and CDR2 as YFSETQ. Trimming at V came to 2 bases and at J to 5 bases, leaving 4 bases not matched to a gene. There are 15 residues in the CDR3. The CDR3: CASSLGQGQTGELFF. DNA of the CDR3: TGCGCCAGCAGCTTAGGACAGGGGCAGACCGGGGAGCTGTTTTTT.

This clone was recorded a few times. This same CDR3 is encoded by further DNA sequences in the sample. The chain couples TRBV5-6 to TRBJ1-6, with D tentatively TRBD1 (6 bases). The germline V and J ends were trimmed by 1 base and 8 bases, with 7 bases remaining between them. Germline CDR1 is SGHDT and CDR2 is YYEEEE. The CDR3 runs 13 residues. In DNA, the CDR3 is TGTGCCAGCAGCTTGAACAGGGATTCACCCCTCCACTTT. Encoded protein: CASSLNRDSPLHF.